What follows are 4 T cell receptor beta chains derived from one specimen sequenced in a study of shared clonotypes between healthy human individuals. CD45RO-negative, CCR7-selected cells formed the naive CD8 fraction, which excluded terminally differentiated effector memory CD45RA+ cells. Clones were sequenced by immunoSEQ multiplex PCR, and TCRdb holds only the in-frame ones, with some missing. Altogether some 580,000 clones are present, more than 95% being singletons, with the ten largest covering 0.3%. The sequencing input was naive CD8+ T cells sorted from blood. The receptors derive from a man under 40 in good health.

This chain connects TRBV27 to TRBJ2-7, with D possibly matching TRBD2 (6 bases). Per germline, CDR1 MNHEY and CDR2 SMNVEV (reference sequence). Trimming cost V 6 bases and J 0 bases, with 15 bases left between them. The CDR3 has 15 residues. The CDR3 region has the DNA TGTGCCAGCAGCGCGCCGGGGAGGAACTCCTACGAGCAGTACTTC. It encodes CASSAPGRNSYEQYF.

The rearrangement joins TRBV13 to TRBJ2-1; 8 bases are shared with TRBD1. Germline CDR1 and CDR2: PRHDT and FYEKMQ (reference sequence). V lost 0 bases to trimming and J lost 8 bases; unmatched junction nucleotides: 9. The CDR3 extends over 16 amino acids. The CDR3 protein is CASSLGIGTGYHEQFF. The CDR3 DNA reads as TGTGCCAGCAGCTTAGGTATCGGGACAGGATACCATGAGCAGTTCTTC.

The rearrangement uses TRBV5-1 and TRBJ2-2; 13 bases are shared with TRBD2. The germline V gene has CDR1 SGHRS and CDR2 YFSETQ. The CDR3 covers 18 residues. Trimming cost V 2 bases and J 0 bases; bases outside gene matches: 4. CDR3 protein: CASSLLAGGPANTGELFF. The CDR3 DNA reads as TGCGCCAGCAGCTTACTAGCGGGAGGGCCCGCGAACACCGGGGAGCTGTTTTTT.

The chain has TRBV7-9 and TRBJ1-3; D not resolved. The ends were cut back, 5 bases at V and 3 bases at J, with 5 bases in the middle. Germline lookup yields CDR1 SEHNR and CDR2 FQNEAQ (reference sequence). The CDR3 covers 12 residues. The CDR3 here is CASSIYGNTIYF. The CDR3, as DNA: TGTGCCAGCAGCATATATGGAAACACCATATATTTT.